This T cell receptor (beta chain) was documented in a study of blood T cells in healthy people across ages. A word on this clonotype: As yet, its antigen is unknown.

It was with a sample-barcoded 5' primer and a J-beta primer mix that a second PCR of about 6 to 12 cycles was run. TCRdb used MiXCR to reprocess the 5' RACE reads, holding one entry per CDR3 protein. The table shows some 1.1 million distinct CDR3 sequences, with about two fifths occurring only once. The study's findings and limits: Fewer expanded clones and more diversity marked long-lived versus aged donors.

The sequence was collected from a man aged 18 to 35 in good health. Sequenced input: blood.

CDR3 nucleotide sequence: TGTGCCAGCAGTGAGCTGCCAGGGGGCACAGATACGCAGTATTTT. Protein product: CASSELPGGTDTQYF. The chain uses TRBV2 and TRBJ2-3; D may be TRBD1 (6 bases). V dropped 3 bases and J dropped 1 base, with 11 bases sitting between them. Germline V gene lookup returns CDR1 SNHLY and CDR2 FYNNEI. The CDR3 runs 15 residues.